This TCR beta chain derives from a study of technical replicates of blood from a few donors. TCRdb keeps only in-frame clones here, not all; method: immunoSEQ multiplex PCR. The sample holds some 50,000 clones, 90% to 95% seen once. J gave up 1 base and V 6 bases, and 5 bases lay outside the gene matches. CDR1 and CDR2 from the germline V gene are SGHRS and YFSETQ. The CDR3 consists of 14 residues. The clonotype comes from a human donor in good health. Sequences were obtained from T cells isolated from PBMCs. V and J are TRBV5-1 and TRBJ2-3; TRBD1 matches at 7 bases. The chain's CDR3 is CASKRGPGTDTQYF. The CDR3 DNA reads TGCGCCAGCAAAAGGGGGCCAGGCACAGATACGCAGTATTTT. The complete variable domain, with remaining parts taken from reference TRBV5-1 and TRBJ2-3, reads KAGVTQTPRYLIKTRGQQVTLSCSPISGHRSVSWYQQTPGQGLQFLFEYFSETQRNKGNFPGRFSGRQFSNSRSEMNVSTLELGDSALYLCASKRGPGTDTQYFGPGTRLTVL.